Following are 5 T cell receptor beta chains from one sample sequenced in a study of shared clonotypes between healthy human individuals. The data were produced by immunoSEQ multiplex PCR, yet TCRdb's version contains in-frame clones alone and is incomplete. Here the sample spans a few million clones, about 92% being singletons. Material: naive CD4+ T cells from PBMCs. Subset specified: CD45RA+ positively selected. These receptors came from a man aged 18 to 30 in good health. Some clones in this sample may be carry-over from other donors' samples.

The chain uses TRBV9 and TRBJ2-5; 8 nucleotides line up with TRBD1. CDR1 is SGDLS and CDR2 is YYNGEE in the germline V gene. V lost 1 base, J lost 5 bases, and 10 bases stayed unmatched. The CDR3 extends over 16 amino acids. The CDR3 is CASSVYDWWTGETQYF. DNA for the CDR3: TGTGCCAGCAGCGTATATGATTGGTGGACAGGGGAGACCCAGTACTTC.

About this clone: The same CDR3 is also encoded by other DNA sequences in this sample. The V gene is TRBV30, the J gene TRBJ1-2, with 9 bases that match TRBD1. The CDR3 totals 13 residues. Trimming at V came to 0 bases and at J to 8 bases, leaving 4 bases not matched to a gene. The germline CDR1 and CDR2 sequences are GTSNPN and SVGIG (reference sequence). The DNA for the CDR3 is TGTGCCTGGAGTGTGGGACAGGGCTACGGCTACACCTTC. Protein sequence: CAWSVGQGYGYTF. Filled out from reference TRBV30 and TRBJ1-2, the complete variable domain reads SQTIHQWPATLVQPVGSPLSLECTVEGTSNPNLYWYRQAAGRGLQLLFYSVGIGQISSEVPQNLSASRPQDRQFILSSKKLLLSDSGFYLCAWSVGQGYGYTFGSGTRLTVV.

The CDR3 is CASSRDRATEAFF. The CDR3 DNA is TGTGCCAGCAGCAGGGACAGGGCCACTGAAGCTTTCTTT. V usage is TRBV7-2 and J usage is TRBJ1-1, with TRBD1 matching over 9 bases. Germline V gene data show CDR1 as SGHTA and CDR2 as FQGNSA. The trim removed 5 bases at V and 4 bases at J, leaving 2 bases unmatched. This CDR3 is built from 13 residues.

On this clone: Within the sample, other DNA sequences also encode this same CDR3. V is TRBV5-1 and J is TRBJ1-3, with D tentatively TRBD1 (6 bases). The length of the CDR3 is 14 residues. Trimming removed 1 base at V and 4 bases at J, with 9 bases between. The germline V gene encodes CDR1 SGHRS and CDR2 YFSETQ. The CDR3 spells CASSLSGAGNTIYF. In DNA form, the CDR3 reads TGCGCCAGCAGCTTGTCGGGGGCAGGAAACACCATATATTTT.

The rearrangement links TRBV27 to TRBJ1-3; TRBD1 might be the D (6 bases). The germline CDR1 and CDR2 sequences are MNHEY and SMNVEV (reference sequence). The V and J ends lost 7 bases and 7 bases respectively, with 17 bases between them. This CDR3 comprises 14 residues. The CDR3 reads CASIPQGGGNTIYF. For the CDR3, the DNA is TGTGCCAGCATCCCACAGGGAGGTGGTAACACCATATATTTT.